This T cell receptor beta chain was sequenced for a study of T cells in Graves' hyperthyroidism and ophthalmopathy (dated by TCRdb to about 2019). For the study in its entirety: Peripheral blood samples were taken at the time of initial diagnosis, prior to any treatment. TCR Vbeta CDR3 sequencing of some 140 peripheral blood samples (over 40 ophthalmopathy, 75 hyperthyroidism and some 17 progressor patients) is reported in the paper. In addition, the study compared T-cell repertoires in thyroid tissue and in blood from several Graves' hyperthyroidism patients. The approximately 95 discovery patients were divided at random into training and test sets in a 7:3 ratio. An independent validation cohort of about 20 hyperthyroidism patients and 17 patients who later progressed to ophthalmopathy tested prospective prediction of ophthalmopathy. To identify TCR V-J signatures that set the groups apart, the researchers used a discovery cohort of 100 patients, made up of under 45 with Graves' ophthalmopathy and 57 with stable Graves' hyperthyroidism. Once sampling was done, hyperthyroidism patients were given methimazole at a starting dose of 30 mg daily, whereas ophthalmopathy patients were given high-dose intravenous methylprednisolone. The full study reports these points: During validation, the model predicted progression to ophthalmopathy a median of around 6 months ahead of onset, with around 71% sensitivity and 72.22% specificity. Sample size was not statistically predetermined, and blinding of investigators to group allocation was not performed. Blood samples also contained most of the expanded thyroid clonotypes (frequency above 0.001), which suggests that blood repertoires may reflect thyroid immune responses. In cross-validation, a model built on a 13 V-J signature told ophthalmopathy apart from stable hyperthyroidism with roughly 87% sensitivity and roughly 81% specificity, and in testing the same model reached 80%/75%.

The CDR3 has 14 amino acids, counting the end cysteine and phenylalanine. Only CDR3 DNA remains: 42 bases, in frame from the first base. V was cut back by 3 bases and J by 0 bases, leaving a gap of 7 bases between them. In the ophthalmopathy patients, disease was moderately to severely active, with a Clinical Activity Score of 3 or more, a NOSPECS grade of 4 or more, and a duration of less than 3 months. Patients with uncontrolled infections, other autoimmune diseases, pregnancy or lactation were excluded. Diagnoses were established on the basis of clinical symptoms, serum thyroxine and TRAb, thyroid ultrasound, and orbital computed tomography. Ficoll-Paque density gradient centrifugation was used to isolate PBMCs from around 10 ml of fresh peripheral blood. Trizol reagent was used to extract total RNA, and RNA quality was then checked on an Agilent 2100 Bioanalyzer. This clonotype was observed many times. No antigen is known for it. Per-nucleotide qualities are absent, and no much larger clonotype sits a single base away.

TCR beta CDR3 regions were amplified from RNA transcripts. A first-round RT-PCR of the TCR CDR3 used the HTBI primer set with the Qiagen OneStep RT-PCR kit. Libraries were constructed in a second round of multiplex PCR, after which size selection and purification were performed. Libraries were sequenced paired-end with 100 bp reads on an Illumina HiSeq2000. Per the authors' processing: SOAPnuke was used to process the raw data, with reads discarded if the reads contained adapters or uncalled bases, had a mean Phred below 15, or lacked an exact constant-primer or identifier match. COPE v1.2.5 was used to merge high-quality paired reads, and clonotypes were defined as unique nucleotide sequences. MiTCR v1.1 was used to align the clonotypes against IMGT TRBV, TRBD and TRBJ reference segments. The analysis included only V-J combinations with a frequency above 0.0001, which together covered over 98% of the repertoires. A TCS score was defined as the ratio of F50 (clonal expansion) to E x V (chaos), with BLOSUM62-based TCRdist applied between CDR3 peptides within each V-J. Welch's t-statistics and random forest reduced some 510 V-J features to 13, which were used in a naive Bayes classifier (R e1071). Clones were called with MiXCR by TCRdb after fastp trimmed the public reads at Q25, and only in-frame beta chains were retained. Every entry covers one CDR3 protein and lists the most common genes and DNA from its rows. These V and J calls rely on TCRdb rather than the paper's analysis. The sample contains hundreds of thousands of distinct CDR3 sequences, nearly 20% of them found a single time. About 50% of the sample is taken by the ten largest.

This chain is built from TRBV12-3 or TRBV12-4 and TRBJ2-3, with an unclear D gene assignment. Sequences were obtained from blood. The TCR sequence derives from a man aged 40-49 years with Graves' ophthalmopathy. The CDR3 sequence is CASSFSTSTDTQYF. At the DNA level, the sequence is TGTGCCAGCAGTTTTTCCACTAGCACAGATACGCAGTATTTT.